These 5 T cell receptor beta chains share one sample of origin, sequenced in a study of blood T cell repertoires in COVID-19. Sequenced by immunoSEQ multiplex PCR; TCRdb stores in-frame clones only, minus some. The profile shows under 300,000 clones, 86% of them singletons. The source material was peripheral blood. Every receptor here comes from a man aged 60 to 75 with acute or convalescent COVID-19.

The genes are TRBV6-5 and TRBJ1-2, with D possibly TRBD1 on 5 matching bases. The germline CDR1 and CDR2 sequences are MNHEY and SVGAGI. V lost 8 bases to trimming and J lost 5 bases, with 12 bases between them. The CDR3 runs to 12 residues. CDR3 nucleotide sequence: TGTGCCAGCCTAGGGGACTCATATGGCTACACCTTC. Residues: CASLGDSYGYTF.

V is TRBV11-2 and J is TRBJ2-1; 10 bases are shared with TRBD2. V lost 10 bases and J lost 3; bases outside the gene matches: 9. The CDR3 consists of 15 residues. Germline CDR1 is SGHAT and CDR2 is FQNNGV. CDR3 sequence reads: CATRLAGELYNEQFF. For the CDR3, the DNA is TGTGCCACCCGGCTAGCGGGAGAGCTCTACAATGAGCAGTTCTTC.

For the CDR3, the DNA is TGTGCCAGCAGCCCTCGCGCCCCGGGATATACGCAGTATTTT. Its translation: CASSPRAPGYTQYF. The chain links TRBV11-3 to TRBJ2-3; a weak D match, TRBD2 (5 bases). This CDR3 is 14 amino acids long. The germline CDR1 and CDR2 sequences are SGHNT and YENEEA. V lost 5 bases and J 7 bases, leaving 16 bases between the germline ends.

The chain links TRBV20-1 to TRBJ2-3, with a weak D call TRBD1 (6 bases). The V and J ends lost 3 bases and 1 base respectively, with 14 bases between them. The germline CDR1 and CDR2 sequences are DFQATT and SNEGSKA (reference sequence). CDR3 size: 15 residues. CDR3 amino acids: CSASSPDRRTDTQYF. The CDR3 DNA reads TGCAGTGCTAGTTCCCCGGACAGACGCACAGATACGCAGTATTTT.

The rearrangement uses TRBV7-8 and TRBJ1-1; possibly TRBD1 for D (6 bases). Germline CDR1 is SGHVS and CDR2 is FQNEAQ. This CDR3 is built from 14 residues. V was pared by 6 bases and J by 4 bases, with 15 bases between. CDR3 amino acids: CASRTSGTSTEAFF. The DNA of the CDR3 is TGTGCCAGCAGAACCTCCGGGACAAGCACTGAAGCTTTCTTT.